One and the same sample provided the 16 T cell receptor beta chains below, sequenced in a study of radiotherapy plus CTLA-4 blockade in lung cancer. Some clones are missing from TCRdb's copy, which holds only in-frame ones; the method was immunoSEQ multiplex PCR. Among some 70,000 clones listed, roughly 78% were seen once. Sequenced material: peripheral blood, taken from a patient treated with radiotherapy plus ipilimumab. The receptors were sampled from a human donor with non-small cell lung cancer who had a complete response to radiotherapy plus ipilimumab.

This clone was counted a single time. The chain uses TRBV7-8 and TRBJ1-1; 8 bases map to TRBD1. The CDR3 extends over 16 amino acids. The V segment lost 6 bases and the J segment 2 bases; nucleotides outside the gene matches: 11. From germline, CDR1 is SGHVS and CDR2 FQNEAQ. The CDR3 region is CASSSRPGQENTEAFF. CDR3 sequence (DNA): TGTGCCAGCAGTTCCCGACCGGGACAGGAAAACACTGAAGCTTTCTTT. Variable domain in full (rest from reference TRBV7-8 and TRBJ1-1): GAGVSQSPRYKVAKRGQDVALRCDPISGHVSLFWYQQALGQGPEFLTYFQNEAQLDKSGLPSDRFFAERPEGSVSTLKIQRTQQEDSAVYLCASSSRPGQENTEAFFGQGTRLTVV.

The rearrangement uses TRBV2 and TRBJ2-3; D unclear. Trimming removed 6 bases from V and 0 bases from J, with 13 bases in between. CDR3 length: 15 residues. Germline assignment: CDR1 SNHLY and CDR2 FYNNEI. The CDR3 bases are TGTGCCAGCAGCCCCGACGGAAGGAGCACAGATACGCAGTATTTT. Translation gives CASSPDGRSTDTQYF. Supplemented by reference TRBV2 and TRBJ2-3, the full variable domain reads EPEVTQTPSHQVTQMGQEVILRCVPISNHLYFYWYRQILGQKVEFLVSFYNNEISEKSEIFDDQFSVERPDGSNFTLKIRSTKLEDSAMYFCASSPDGRSTDTQYFGPGTRLTVL.

V gene TRBV7-2 combines with J gene TRBJ1-2; no firm D call. Trimming left V 5 bases short and J 2 bases short, with 12 bases between. The CDR3 consists of 14 residues. Germline V gene sequence: CDR1 SGHTA, CDR2 FQGNSA. This chain's CDR3 is CASSLGPVNYGYTF. The CDR3 DNA reads as TGTGCCAGCAGCCTAGGCCCAGTGAACTATGGCTACACCTTC.

V usage is TRBV2 and J usage is TRBJ2-5, with D unresolved. Germline assignment: CDR1 SNHLY and CDR2 FYNNEI. The CDR3 totals 12 residues. V was cut by 0 bases and J by 5 bases, with 4 bases left in between. CDR3 protein: CASSEAGETQYF. CDR3 sequence (DNA): TGTGCCAGCAGTGAAGCTGGTGAGACCCAGTACTTC. The full variable domain, with the rest looked up from reference TRBV2 and TRBJ2-5, is EPEVTQTPSHQVTQMGQEVILRCVPISNHLYFYWYRQILGQKVEFLVSFYNNEISEKSEIFDDQFSVERPDGSNFTLKIRSTKLEDSAMYFCASSEAGETQYFGPGTRLLVL.

V usage is TRBV19 and J usage is TRBJ2-1; no definite D call. The CDR3 spans 15 residues. Trimming removed 1 base from V and 0 bases from J, with 7 bases in between. Germline V gives CDR1 LNHDA, CDR2 SQIVND (reference sequence). The CDR3 nucleotides read TGTGCCAGTAGTATAGTGGGTGCCTCCTACAATGAGCAGTTCTTC. Encoded protein: CASSIVGASYNEQFF.

The table lists this clone with a count of one. The chain recombines TRBV29-1 with TRBJ1-1; the D is unclear. Germline values: CDR1 SQVTM, CDR2 ANQGSEA. This CDR3 is built from 14 residues. The V gene lost 6 bases and the J gene lost 1 base, with 15 bases spanning the gap. The CDR3 protein is CSVVRLSANTEAFF. DNA of the CDR3: TGCAGCGTCGTAAGACTTTCAGCGAACACTGAAGCTTTCTTT.

CDR3 amino acids: CASSLGSSAYEQYV. The CDR3 DNA follows: TGTGCCAGCAGCTTAGGTAGCAGCGCCTACGAGCAGTACGTC. V is TRBV7-9 and J is TRBJ2-7; D ambiguous. Trimming took 1 base from V and 2 from J, leaving 9 bases between them. This CDR3 has 14 residues. Germline CDR1 reads SEHNR; CDR2 reads FQNEAQ (reference sequence).

CDR3: CASSNNLSGQGNYGYTF. The CDR3 DNA reads as TGTGCCAGTAGTAACAACCTTTCGGGACAGGGAAACTATGGCTACACCTTC. This chain joins TRBV19 and TRBJ1-2; TRBD1 matches 9 bases. CDR1 and CDR2 (germline): LNHDA, SQIVND (reference sequence). Germline trimming cut 4 bases from V and 2 bases from J; bases unmatched to any gene: 11. The CDR3 runs to 17 residues. The whole variable domain, remainder taken from reference TRBV19 and TRBJ1-2, is DGGITQSPKYLFRKEGQNVTLSCEQNLNHDAMYWYRQDPGQGLRLIYYSQIVNDFQKGDIAEGYSVSREKKESFPLTVTSAQKNPTAFYLCASSNNLSGQGNYGYTFGSGTRLTVV.

The gene calls are TRBV6-5 and TRBJ1-5; D not resolved. Germline CDR1 and CDR2: MNHEY and SVGAGI. The CDR3 runs to 14 residues. The V end lost 5 bases, the J end lost 1 base, and 9 bases lay between the germline ends. The CDR3 bases are TGTGCCAGCAGTCCTGTACAAAGCAATCAGCCCCAGCATTTT. It codes for CASSPVQSNQPQHF.

V is TRBV10-3 and J is TRBJ1-1; D is ambiguous. The germline gives CDR1 ENHRY, CDR2 SYGVKD. The V and J ends lost 8 bases and 1 base respectively, with 14 bases between them. There are 14 residues in the CDR3. The CDR3 here is CAIWAGGGNTEAFF. For the CDR3, the DNA is TGTGCCATCTGGGCAGGAGGAGGGAACACTGAAGCTTTCTTT.

This clone is a singleton in its sample. V is TRBV7-8 and J is TRBJ1-1; D possibly corresponds to TRBD1 (6 bases). Per germline, CDR1 SGHVS and CDR2 FQNEAQ. The CDR3 has 14 amino acids. The V end was cut by 3 bases, the J end by 7 bases, with 15 bases between. The CDR3 DNA sequence: TGTGCCAGCAGCTTCCGAGACAGGAGAGGTGAAGCTTTCTTT. This translates into CASSFRDRRGEAFF. Combining the CDR3 with reference TRBV7-8 and TRBJ1-1 gives the whole variable domain GAGVSQSPRYKVAKRGQDVALRCDPISGHVSLFWYQQALGQGPEFLTYFQNEAQLDKSGLPSDRFFAERPEGSVSTLKIQRTQQEDSAVYLCASSFRDRRGEAFFGQGTRLTVV.

The chain employs TRBV30 and TRBJ1-4; D is unresolved. The V end was cut by 1 base, the J end by 6 bases, with 9 bases between. CDR3 length equals 13 residues. The germline gives CDR1 GTSNPN, CDR2 SVGIG (reference sequence). CDR3 region: CAWSADNDEKLFF. The CDR3 coding sequence is TGTGCCTGGAGTGCCGACAACGATGAAAAACTGTTTTTT.

This chain uses TRBV29-1 with TRBJ2-1; D is possibly TRBD2 (6 bases). The germline V and J ends were trimmed by 5 bases and 4 bases, with 12 bases remaining between them. Germline V gene sequence: CDR1 SQVTM, CDR2 ANQGSEA. The CDR3 consists of 13 residues. In DNA form, the CDR3 reads TGCAGCGTTTCACATAGCGGATACAATGAGCAGTTCTTC. This encodes CSVSHSGYNEQFF.

This clone was counted between two and nine times. The genes are TRBV19 and TRBJ1-2, with D possibly being TRBD1 (6 bases). V dropped 10 bases and J dropped 7 bases, with 25 bases sitting between them. The germline V gene encodes CDR1 LNHDA and CDR2 SQIVND (reference sequence). The CDR3 is made up of 15 amino acids. The CDR3 is CATLGLGHRRGGYTF. Written as DNA, the CDR3 is TGTGCCACTTTGGGGCTGGGACACCGAAGAGGTGGCTACACCTTC. The full variable domain, in which reference TRBV19 and TRBJ1-2 provide the parts outside the CDR3, is DGGITQSPKYLFRKEGQNVTLSCEQNLNHDAMYWYRQDPGQGLRLIYYSQIVNDFQKGDIAEGYSVSREKKESFPLTVTSAQKNPTAFYLCATLGLGHRRGGYTFGSGTRLTVV.

This chain links TRBV7-2 with TRBJ2-7, with TRBD2 as a possible D gene (5 bases). The germline gives CDR1 SGHTA, CDR2 FQGNSA. The CDR3 loop spans 12 amino acids. The V gene lost 5 bases and the J gene lost 1 base, with 6 bases spanning the gap. The CDR3 nucleotides read TGTGCCAGCAGCCCGGGGTCCTACGAGCAGTACTTC. It yields the protein CASSPGSYEQYF. The whole variable domain, remainder taken from reference TRBV7-2 and TRBJ2-7, is GAGVSQSPSNKVTEKGKDVELRCDPISGHTALYWYRQSLGQGLEFLIYFQGNSAPDKSGLPSDRFSAERTGGSVSTLTIQRTQQEDSAVYLCASSPGSYEQYFGPGTRLTVT.

This clone was detected only a few times. The chain recombines TRBV6-6 with TRBJ2-1; D remains unclear. With 0 bases removed from V and 6 bases from J, the gap between germline ends came to 6 bases. The CDR3 loop spans 13 amino acids. The germline V gene encodes CDR1 MNHNY and CDR2 SVGAGI (reference sequence). The CDR3 region is CASSYSRANEQFF. As DNA, the CDR3 is TGTGCCAGCAGTTACTCGAGAGCCAATGAGCAGTTCTTC.